The rows below give T cell receptor beta chains drawn from one sample of a study of T-cell memory formation after mild COVID-19. TCRdb reprocessed the 5' RACE reads with MiXCR, giving one entry per CDR3 protein. The repertoire holds around 340,000 distinct CDR3 sequences, 21% seen once, with about an eighth in the top ten. The sample was PBMCs or a T cell subset sorted from them (not recorded which). These receptors were collected from an adult woman who had mild COVID-19 (a few samples of this study predate the infection). Cell type and time point are not known. The CDR3 runs from the conserved cysteine through the conserved F or W. Fields, in order: clone size, J gene, V gene, D gene, CDR3 DNA, CDR3 protein. D genes are given only for firm matches. Size is stated for part of the rows, as once, few or many counts, or as a class when the clone is expanded.

NA TRBJ2-7 TRBV24-1 NA TGTGCCACCAGTCAAACCGGGACGGGAAGCTCCTACGAGCAGTACTTC CATSQTGTGSSYEQYF
few TRBJ2-7 TRBV7-6 NA TGTGCCAGCAGCCTACAGGGAAACGAGCAGTACTTC CASSLQGNEQYF
few TRBJ1-1 TRBV30 NA TGTGCCTGGAGCCCGGACACCACTGAAGCTTTCTTT CAWSPDTTEAFF
many TRBJ2-3 TRBV7-9 NA TGTGCCAGCAGCCGTGGAGATACGCAGTATTTT CASSRGDTQYF
NA TRBJ1-1 TRBV12-3/TRBV12-4 NA TGTGCCAGCAGTTTCCACAGGACGAACACTGAAGCTTTCTTT CASSFHRTNTEAFF
NA TRBJ2-2 TRBV5-1 NA TGCGCCAGCAGCTTGGGGCCACAGGCAGAGGCCGGGGAGCTGTTTTTT CASSLGPQAEAGELFF
NA TRBJ2-1 TRBV24-1 NA TGTGCCACCAGTGATTCGGGGCAGCGCCTAGGGGGGGAGCAGTTCTTC CATSDSGQRLGGEQFF
few TRBJ2-7 TRBV7-9 NA TGTGCCAGCAGCCTTGGAATGGGGATGCCAAACGAGCAGTACTTC CASSLGMGMPNEQYF
many TRBJ2-5 TRBV18 NA TGTGCCAGCTCCCTGACTCTCCAAGAGACCCAGTACTTC CASSLTLQETQYF
few TRBJ1-5 TRBV7-8 NA TGTGCCAGCAGCTTAGTGAGAGGGCGAGTTCAGCCCCAGCATTTT CASSLVRGRVQPQHF
NA TRBJ1-1 TRBV7-9 NA TGTGCCAGCAGCCAGCCCGGTAGGACTGAAGCTTTCTTT CASSQPGRTEAFF
NA TRBJ2-3 TRBV12-3/TRBV12-4 NA TGTGCCAGCAGTTCGAGCGGTAGCACAGATACGCAGTATTTT CASSSSGSTDTQYF
NA TRBJ2-3 TRBV11-2 NA TGTGCCAGCAGCTCACGGGGCGGGTCGGGCACAGATACGCAGTATTTT CASSSRGGSGTDTQYF
NA TRBJ1-5 TRBV5-1 NA TGCGCCAGCAGCTTGGAGGGGCACCCACGGAGGGGCAATCAGCCCCAGCATTTT CASSLEGHPRRGNQPQHF
few TRBJ2-2 TRBV7-6 TRBD2 TGTGCCAGCAGCTTCTTCGCTAGCGGGGGGACGAACACCGGGGAGCTGTTTTTT CASSFFASGGTNTGELFF
NA TRBJ2-2 TRBV4-1 TRBD1 TGCGCCAGCCATGGACAGGGGATGGTCGGGGAGCTGTTTTTT CASHGQGMVGELFF
NA TRBJ2-3 TRBV19 NA TGTGCCACCCGACTTAGCGGCAGCACAGATACGCAGTATTTT CATRLSGSTDTQYF
NA TRBJ2-1 TRBV11-2 TRBD2 TGTGCCAGCAGCTTAGATCTTTTTAGCGGGGTCTACAATGAGCAGTTCTTC CASSLDLFSGVYNEQFF
many TRBJ2-7 TRBV2 NA TGTGCCAGCGACCCGAGGGGTAATCCCTCCTACGAGCAGTACTTC CASDPRGNPSYEQYF
NA TRBJ2-5 TRBV7-2 NA TGTGCCAGCAGCTTGGCGGATTGGCGGGAGACCCAGTACTTC CASSLADWRETQYF
many TRBJ2-5 TRBV6-5 TRBD1 TGTGCCAGCAGCCCAACCGGTGACAGGGACCAAGAGACCCAGTACTTC CASSPTGDRDQETQYF
NA TRBJ2-1 TRBV12-3/TRBV12-4 TRBD2 TGTGCCAGCAGCCTCTCGGGACTAGCGGGAGATGAGCAGTTCTTC CASSLSGLAGDEQFF
few TRBJ2-1 TRBV12-3/TRBV12-4 TRBD1 TGTGCCAGCAGCCCACTTACAGGGGCACATGAGCAGTTCTTC CASSPLTGAHEQFF
NA TRBJ2-3 TRBV5-6 TRBD2 TGTGACAGCAGTTACCGACTAGCGGGAGGTCCAGATACGCAGTATTTT CDSSYRLAGGPDTQYF
NA TRBJ2-5 TRBV7-8 NA TGTGCCAGCAGCTTAGTGGGCAGCCTCGCGGAGACCCAGTACTTC CASSLVGSLAETQYF
few TRBJ2-4 TRBV5-6 TRBD1 TGTGCCAGCAGCGTCCGGGACAGGGGAAACATTCAGTACTTC CASSVRDRGNIQYF
few TRBJ2-1 TRBV7-9 TRBD2 TGTGCCAGCAGCCGATCCATGGGGACTAGCGGGTCCTCGGCCGGCAATGAGCAGTTCTTC CASSRSMGTSGSSAGNEQFF
NA TRBJ1-1 TRBV5-1 NA TGCGCCAGCAGAGGACTCACTGAAGCTTTCTTT CASRGLTEAFF
few TRBJ2-7 TRBV29-1 TRBD1 TGCAGCGTTGAACGGGACAGGGGTGGTATCTACGAGCAGTACTTC CSVERDRGGIYEQYF
NA TRBJ2-2 TRBV3-1 NA TGTGCCAGCAGCCCGCGGGACAGCACGAACACCGGGGAGCTGTTTTTT CASSPRDSTNTGELFF
NA TRBJ1-2 TRBV12-3/TRBV12-4 TRBD1 TGTGCCAGCAGTTTCCCCCAACAGGGGGGCCACTATGGCTACACCTTC CASSFPQQGGHYGYTF
few TRBJ1-1 TRBV7-2 TRBD1 TGTGCCAGCACTACAGCTTCAGGGGGACGCACTGAAGCTTTCTTT CASTTASGGRTEAFF
few TRBJ1-3 TRBV13 NA TGTGCCAGCAGTCCGAGAGGCGGGGATACCTCTGGAAACACCATATATTTT CASSPRGGDTSGNTIYF
few TRBJ2-2 TRBV7-2 NA TGTGCCAGCAGCTTTATGGCCTCCGCTGGACTTAGCGGGGAGCTGTTTTTT CASSFMASAGLSGELFF
NA TRBJ1-2 TRBV19 NA TGTGCCAGTAGTATCGACACCCTTATAGGCGGTGGCTACACCTTC CASSIDTLIGGGYTF
NA TRBJ2-3 TRBV11-2 NA TGTGCCAGCAGCTTAAATCCCGGGGATACGCAGTATTTT CASSLNPGDTQYF
few TRBJ1-5 TRBV5-6 NA TGTGCCAGCAGCTTTACAGGGCTCAATCAGCCCCAGCATTTT CASSFTGLNQPQHF
once TRBJ2-3 TRBV12-3/TRBV12-4 TRBD2 TGTGCCAGCAGCACGACTAGCGGGAGATCAGATACGCAGTATTTT CASSTTSGRSDTQYF
NA TRBJ1-2 TRBV20-1 TRBD1 TGCGCAACAGGGGGCAGGCGCGGTCCGGATGGCTACACCTTC CATGGRRGPDGYTF
NA TRBJ2-3 TRBV30 NA TGTGCCTGGAGTGTTCGAGTTAGCGGCACAGATACGCAGTATTTT CAWSVRVSGTDTQYF
many TRBJ2-7 TRBV12-3/TRBV12-4 NA TGTGCCAGCAGTTTCTTCCCAACGGACCTGGAGCAGTACTTC CASSFFPTDLEQYF
NA TRBJ1-1 TRBV5-1 NA TGCGCCAGCAGCTTGAACCAGGCAGGGTGGGCTTTCTTT CASSLNQAGWAFF
many TRBJ2-7 TRBV20-1 TRBD2 TGCAGTGCTAGGGATCTAGCGGGAGGGCTTTACGAGCAGTACTTC CSARDLAGGLYEQYF
few TRBJ1-5 TRBV18 NA TGTGCCAGCTCACCACGGGAGCGGGATCAGCCCCAGCATTTT CASSPRERDQPQHF
few TRBJ1-1 TRBV12-3/TRBV12-4 NA TGTGCCAGCAGCAGACCAGGGTACGATGGCACTGAAGCTTTCTTT CASSRPGYDGTEAFF